The 28 T cell receptor beta chains given below trace back to one sample, sequenced in a study of blood T cell repertoires in COVID-19. TCRdb keeps only in-frame clones here, not all; method: immunoSEQ multiplex PCR. The sample contains roughly 40,000 clones, 89% of which appear only once. The sample taken for sequencing was peripheral blood. These receptor sequences come from a human donor in a cohort sampled during active COVID-19.

The J gene is TRBJ2-1, the V gene TRBV29-1; TRBD1 might be the D (6 bases). The CDR3 runs to 13 residues. The germline CDR1 and CDR2 sequences are SQVTM and ANQGSEA. V was trimmed by 6 bases and J by 4 bases, leaving 13 bases between them. The CDR3 loop reads CSVPGTTYNEQFF. Written as DNA, the CDR3 is TGCAGCGTCCCCGGGACAACTTACAATGAGCAGTTCTTC.

V gene TRBV10-2 combines with J gene TRBJ2-4; D might be TRBD2 (6 bases). V shed 0 bases and J shed 3 bases, with 18 bases lying between them. Germline CDR1 reads WSHSY; CDR2 reads SAAADI. The CDR3 is 18 amino acids. The CDR3 loop is CASSESSWGDPYKNIQYF. CDR3 DNA: TGCGCCAGCAGTGAGTCGAGTTGGGGGGACCCTTACAAAAACATTCAGTACTTC.

The CDR3 DNA reads TGTGCCAGCATCCAAGCGGGAGCGAGCACCGGGGAGCTGTTTTTT. Translated: CASIQAGASTGELFF. This rearrangement joins TRBV6-5 to TRBJ2-2, with 8 bases matching TRBD2. The CDR3 is made up of 15 amino acids. Germline assignment: CDR1 MNHEY and CDR2 SVGAGI. The trim removed 7 bases at V and 4 bases at J, leaving 8 bases unmatched.

The chain combines TRBV4-2 with TRBJ1-4; TRBD1 matches 9 bases. The CDR3 sequence is 17 residues long. The J segment lost 8 bases and the V segment lost 0 bases, leaving 10 bases of the junction unmatched. CDR1 and CDR2 (germline): LGHNA, YNFKEQ. CDR3 loop: CASSQERAGTGNEKLFF. DNA of the CDR3: TGTGCCAGCAGCCAAGAACGGGCCGGGACAGGGAACGAAAAACTGTTTTTT.

This clone appeared a single time. This sequence joins TRBV7-6 and TRBJ2-1; 8 bases agree with TRBD2. From germline, CDR1 is SGHVS and CDR2 FNYEAQ. The CDR3 covers 15 residues. Unmatched junction bases numbered 10, after V lost 5 bases and J lost 7 bases. Written as DNA, the CDR3 is TGTGCCAGCAGCGTGACGGGAGGGCTGTGGAATGAGCAGTTCTTC. Its protein is CASSVTGGLWNEQFF.

There are a few counts of this clone. This chain joins TRBV3-1 (or the pseudogene TRBV3-2) and TRBJ1-2, with D maybe TRBD1 (5 bases). This CDR3 is 14 amino acids long. The germline V gene has CDR1 LGHDT and CDR2 YNNKEL (reference sequence). The germline V and J ends were trimmed by 4 bases and 8 bases, with 17 bases remaining between them. The CDR3 bases are TGTGCCAGCAGCCCCTCCCAGGGTCCAAGAGGCTACACCTTC. It is translated as CASSPSQGPRGYTF.

This chain links TRBV14 with TRBJ1-2; D is ambiguous. Trimming removed 2 bases at V and 2 bases at J, with 6 bases between. The CDR3 is 13 amino acids. Germline lookup yields CDR1 SGHDN and CDR2 FVKESK. Written as DNA, the CDR3 is TGTGCCAGCAGCCAAACAGAGAACTATGGCTACACCTTC. Its translation is CASSQTENYGYTF.

The rearrangement joins TRBV18 to TRBJ2-4, with D perhaps matching TRBD2 (6 bases). The germline V gene has CDR1 KGHSH and CDR2 LQKENI. The CDR3 runs to 17 residues. Trimming stripped 3 bases from V and 0 bases from J, with 15 bases between. CDR3 in amino acids: CASSPPGLRIAKNIQYF. Written as DNA, the CDR3 is TGTGCCAGCTCACCGCCGGGACTTCGAATAGCCAAAAACATTCAGTACTTC.

This chain uses TRBV3-1 (or the pseudogene TRBV3-2) with TRBJ1-3; D is possibly TRBD1 (5 bases). Germline assignment: CDR1 LGHDT and CDR2 YNNKEL (reference sequence). CDR3 length: 14 residues. V was pared by 6 bases and J by 1 base, with 10 bases between. The CDR3 sequence: CASSKGRSGNTIYF. In nucleotides, the CDR3 is TGTGCCAGCAGTAAGGGGAGGTCTGGAAACACCATATATTTT.

The chain uses TRBV2 and TRBJ2-1, with 8 bases that match TRBD2. With 1 base clipped from V and 9 bases from J, the junction kept 5 bases outside the gene matches. CDR3 length: 14 amino acids. Germline CDR1 and CDR2: SNHLY and FYNNEI. CDR3 amino acids: CASSEVVAGSEQFF. The CDR3 nucleotides read TGTGCCAGCAGTGAAGTGGTAGCGGGGAGTGAGCAGTTCTTC.

The CDR3 reads CASSFYGTTGTNTGELFF. The CDR3 bases are TGTGCCAGCAGCTTCTACGGTACGACAGGGACGAACACCGGGGAGCTGTTTTTT. This rearrangement joins TRBV7-8 to TRBJ2-2, with 7 positions matching TRBD1. V gave up 3 bases and J gave up 0 bases; unmatched junction bases: 10. There are 18 residues in the CDR3. Germline lookup yields CDR1 SGHVS and CDR2 FQNEAQ.

This chain joins TRBV7-2 and TRBJ2-3; 14 bases align to TRBD2. This CDR3 contains 16 residues. Germline V gives CDR1 SGHTA, CDR2 FQGNSA. Trimming took 3 bases from V and 6 from J; bases not matched to a gene: 5. CDR3 in DNA: TGTGCCAGCAGCTTGGGGACTAGCGGGAGTTTGGATACGCAGTATTTT. This gives the protein CASSLGTSGSLDTQYF. Filled out from reference TRBV7-2 and TRBJ2-3, the complete variable domain reads GAGVSQSPSNKVTEKGKDVELRCDPISGHTALYWYRQSLGQGLEFLIYFQGNSAPDKSGLPSDRFSAERTGGSVSTLTIQRTQQEDSAVYLCASSLGTSGSLDTQYFGPGTRLTVL.

This chain connects TRBV2 to TRBJ1-2, with TRBD1 matching over 9 bases. The germline V gene has CDR1 SNHLY and CDR2 FYNNEI. Trimming cost V 5 bases and J 7 bases; bases outside gene matches: 5. CDR3 size: 13 residues. The CDR3 sequence is CASSPNRGPGYTF. CDR3 coding DNA: TGTGCCAGCAGTCCGAACAGGGGGCCTGGCTACACCTTC.

This chain links TRBV5-1 with TRBJ2-7; 7 bases agree with TRBD2. V shed 0 bases and J 0 bases; nucleotides not matched to a gene: 0. The CDR3 extends over 14 amino acids. Germline V lookup: CDR1 SGHRS, CDR2 YFSETQ. The chain's CDR3 is CASSLGGGSYEQYF. The DNA of the CDR3 is TGCGCCAGCAGCTTGGGCGGGGGCTCCTACGAGCAGTACTTC.

The rearrangement joins TRBV10-3 to TRBJ2-5; 14 nucleotides align to TRBD2. Germline lookup yields CDR1 ENHRY and CDR2 SYGVKD. The CDR3 contains 15 residues. V lost 3 bases to trimming and J lost 6 bases; unmatched junction nucleotides: 3. The CDR3 DNA follows: TGTGCCATCAGTGAAGGGACTAGCGGGAGTAAGACCCAGTACTTC. It is translated as CAISEGTSGSKTQYF.

J is TRBJ2-1 and V is TRBV29-1, with a possible D match to TRBD1 (6 bases). The CDR3 contains 14 residues. Germline V gives CDR1 SQVTM, CDR2 ANQGSEA. V shed 4 bases and J shed 9 bases, with 19 bases lying between them. The CDR3 is CSVVSLGASVEQFF. The CDR3 nucleotides are TGCAGCGTTGTTTCCCTGGGGGCATCGGTTGAGCAGTTCTTC.

This sequence joins TRBV5-1 and TRBJ2-5, with D hard to call. V lost 3 bases, J lost 8 bases, and 17 bases lay in between. Looked up from germline, CDR1 is SGHRS and CDR2 is YFSETQ. The CDR3 extends over 14 amino acids. The CDR3 region is CASSSPGAQSTQYF. CDR3 DNA: TGCGCCAGCAGCTCCCCGGGTGCCCAGAGCACCCAGTACTTC.

This chain links TRBV24-1 with TRBJ2-7, with 8 nucleotides matching TRBD1. Germline V lookup: CDR1 KGHDR, CDR2 SFDVKD. The CDR3 loop spans 15 amino acids. Germline trimming cut 4 bases from V and 3 bases from J; bases unmatched to any gene: 7. Here the CDR3 DNA reads TGTGCCACCAGTGACCCCACCGGGACAGGCTACGAGCAGTACTTC. This translates into CATSDPTGTGYEQYF.

The J gene is TRBJ2-7, the V gene TRBV28; possibly TRBD2 for D (6 bases). The length of the CDR3 is 16 residues. Per germline, CDR1 MDHEN and CDR2 SYDVKM. Trimming took off 4 bases at V and 0 bases at J, with 16 bases between the two ends. CDR3 region: CASSSTGVGSSYEQYF. As DNA, the CDR3 is TGTGCCAGCAGTTCCACAGGAGTCGGGAGCTCCTACGAGCAGTACTTC.

This rearrangement joins TRBV5-1 to TRBJ2-5; 8 bases agree with TRBD1. The V segment lost 1 base and the J segment 2 bases; nucleotides outside the gene matches: 4. This CDR3 contains 15 residues. In germline, CDR1 is SGHRS, CDR2 YFSETQ. The CDR3 is CASSLWGQAQETQYF. CDR3 bases: TGCGCCAGCAGCTTGTGGGGACAGGCTCAAGAGACCCAGTACTTC.

This chain connects TRBV21-1 to TRBJ2-7; the table gives TRBD2 as D, unverified against the DNA. TRBV21-1 is classified as a pseudogene. CDR3 size: 17 residues. CDR3 residues: CASSKRTSGGCSCEQYF. CDR3 coding DNA: TGTGCCAGCAGCAAGCGGACTAGCGGGGGGTGCTCTTGCGAGCAGTACTTC.

This rearrangement joins TRBV18 to TRBJ2-7; 13 bases map to TRBD2. V shed 6 bases and J 4 bases; nucleotides not matched to a gene: 6. In germline, CDR1 is KGHSH, CDR2 LQKENI. This CDR3 has 15 amino acids. The chain's CDR3 is CASSPTSGRLYEQYF. In nucleotides, the CDR3 is TGTGCCAGCTCGCCGACTAGCGGGAGGTTGTACGAGCAGTACTTC.

The chain couples TRBV6-1 to TRBJ2-1; possibly TRBD1 for D (6 bases). The CDR3 spans 13 residues. Germline V gene sequence: CDR1 MNHNS, CDR2 SASEGT. V was cut by 2 bases and J by 6 bases, with 8 bases left in between. CDR3 region: CASSEQGPNEQFF. CDR3 nucleotides: TGTGCCAGCAGTGAACAGGGGCCCAATGAGCAGTTCTTC.

This clone was observed a single time. The chain combines TRBV11-2 with TRBJ2-7; 8 bases line up with TRBD1. With V trimmed by 6 bases and J by 0 bases, 7 bases remained unmatched. This CDR3 comprises 15 residues. Germline CDR1 and CDR2: SGHAT and FQNNGV. The CDR3 loop reads CASRSDRGGSYEQYF. The CDR3 coding sequence is TGTGCCAGCAGGAGTGACAGGGGCGGCTCCTACGAGCAGTACTTC.

In its sample, this clone was seen once. The gene calls are TRBV7-9 and TRBJ2-7; D not resolved. Per germline, CDR1 SEHNR and CDR2 FQNEAQ (reference sequence). The CDR3 spans 13 residues. The ends were cut back, 2 bases at V and 6 bases at J, with 11 bases in the middle. The CDR3 DNA reads TGTGCCAGCAGCTTAAACTCAATTCCCGAGCAGTACTTC. Its translation is CASSLNSIPEQYF.

The chain is built from TRBV5-1 and TRBJ2-1; 12 bases map to TRBD1. CDR1 and CDR2 from the germline V gene are SGHRS and YFSETQ. The CDR3 loop spans 14 amino acids. The junction had 5 bases not matched to a gene; V was cut back by 3 bases and J by 10 bases. The CDR3 is CASSWGQGAGEQFF. CDR3 nucleotides: TGCGCCAGCAGCTGGGGACAGGGGGCTGGGGAGCAGTTCTTC.

This clone was picked up a small number of times. The V gene is TRBV9, the J gene TRBJ1-1; possible D gene TRBD1, 6 bases. The V gene lost 0 bases and the J gene lost 2 bases, with 11 bases spanning the gap. CDR1 and CDR2 from the germline V gene are SGDLS and YYNGEE. This CDR3 comprises 15 residues. The CDR3 loop reads CASSVGVRGNTEAFF. The DNA for the CDR3 is TGTGCCAGCAGCGTAGGTGTCAGGGGAAACACTGAAGCTTTCTTT.

V usage is TRBV19 and J usage is TRBJ1-2, with 8 bases aligning to TRBD1. The junction had 4 bases not matched to a gene; V was cut back by 6 bases and J by 4 bases. Per germline, CDR1 LNHDA and CDR2 SQIVND (reference sequence). CDR3 length: 13 amino acids. CDR3 DNA sequence: TGTGCCAGTAGCCCTGGACAGGGCTATGGCTACACCTTC. Protein product: CASSPGQGYGYTF.